This TCR beta chain was sequenced during a study of read filtering for tumor transcriptome and immune sequencing. About the research overall: Among patients, roughly 17 were male and more than 13 female, aged roughly 40 to 90 (mean about 69). IR-seq gave about 3.5 to 10.27 million TCR reads per sample; RNA-seq gave about 75 to 1,400.

From about 400 ng of RNA, a library with molecular barcoded alpha/delta and beta/gamma adaptors was made. TCRdb independently ran MiXCR on the reads; one entry per CDR3 protein. The sample includes over 35,000 distinct CDR3 sequences, under 15% of them seen just once. This clonotype was recorded many times. Its antigen remains unidentified. This CDR3 spans 13 amino acids. The germline V gene encodes CDR1 MNHEY and CDR2 SVGAGI. Trimming stripped 9 bases from V and 1 base from J, with 10 bases between. General study findings and limits: In IR-seq, single-read clonotypes were about 81.9% of clonotypes but 3.5% to 4% of reads.

The V gene is TRBV6-5, the J gene TRBJ1-5, with D maybe TRBD1 (5 bases). This clonotype was sampled from a donor aged 40 or over with multiple myeloma. The sample taken for sequencing was a population of CD138-negative cells sorted from bone marrow. The CDR3 DNA sequence: TGTGCCAGTCAGGGTGCGAGCAATCAGCCCCAGCATTTT. Its translation: CASQGASNQPQHF.